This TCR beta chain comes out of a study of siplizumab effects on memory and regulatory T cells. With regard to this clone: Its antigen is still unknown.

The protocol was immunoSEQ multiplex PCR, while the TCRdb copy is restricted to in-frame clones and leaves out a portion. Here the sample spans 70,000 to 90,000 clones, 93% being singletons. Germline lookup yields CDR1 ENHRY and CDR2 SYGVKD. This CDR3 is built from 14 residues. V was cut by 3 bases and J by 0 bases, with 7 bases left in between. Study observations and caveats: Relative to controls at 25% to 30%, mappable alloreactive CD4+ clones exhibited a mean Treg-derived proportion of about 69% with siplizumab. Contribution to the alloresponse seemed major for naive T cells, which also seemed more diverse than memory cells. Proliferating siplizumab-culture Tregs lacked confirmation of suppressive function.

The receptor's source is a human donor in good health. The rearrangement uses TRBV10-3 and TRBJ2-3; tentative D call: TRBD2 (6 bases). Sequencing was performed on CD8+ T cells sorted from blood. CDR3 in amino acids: CAISDGGSTDTQYF. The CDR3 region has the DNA TGTGCCATCAGTGACGGGGGAAGCACAGATACGCAGTATTTT.